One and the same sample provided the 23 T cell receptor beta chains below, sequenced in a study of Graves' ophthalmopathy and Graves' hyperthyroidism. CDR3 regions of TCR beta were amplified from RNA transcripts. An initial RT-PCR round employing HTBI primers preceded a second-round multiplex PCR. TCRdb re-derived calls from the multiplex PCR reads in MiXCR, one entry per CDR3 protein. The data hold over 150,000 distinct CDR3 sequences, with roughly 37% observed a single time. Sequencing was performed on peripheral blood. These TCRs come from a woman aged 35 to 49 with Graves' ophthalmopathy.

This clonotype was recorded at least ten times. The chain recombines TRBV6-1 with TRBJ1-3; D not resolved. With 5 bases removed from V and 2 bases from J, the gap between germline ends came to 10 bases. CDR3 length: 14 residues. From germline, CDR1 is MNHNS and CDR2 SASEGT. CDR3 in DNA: TGTGCCAGCAGTAAACAGAACCCTGGAAACACCATATATTTT. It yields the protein CASSKQNPGNTIYF.

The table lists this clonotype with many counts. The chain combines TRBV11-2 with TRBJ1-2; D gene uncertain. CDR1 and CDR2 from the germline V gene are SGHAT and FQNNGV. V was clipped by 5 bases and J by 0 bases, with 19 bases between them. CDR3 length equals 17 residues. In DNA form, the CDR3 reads TGTGCCAGCAGCCCGTCCTCCCGCGGCCAAGCTAACTATGGCTACACCTTC. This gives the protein CASSPSSRGQANYGYTF.

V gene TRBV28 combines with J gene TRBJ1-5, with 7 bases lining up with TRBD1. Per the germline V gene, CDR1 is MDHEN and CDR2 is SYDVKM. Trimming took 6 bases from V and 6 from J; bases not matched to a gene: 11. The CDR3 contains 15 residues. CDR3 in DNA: TGTGCCAGCAGGACTGTACAGGGGTTCGGTCAGCCCCAGCATTTT. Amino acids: CASRTVQGFGQPQHF. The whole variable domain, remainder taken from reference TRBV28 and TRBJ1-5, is DVKVTQSSRYLVKRTGEKVFLECVQDMDHENMFWYRQDPGLGLRLIYFSYDVKMKEKGDIPEGYSVSREKKERFSLILESASTNQTSMYLCASRTVQGFGQPQHFGDGTRLSIL.

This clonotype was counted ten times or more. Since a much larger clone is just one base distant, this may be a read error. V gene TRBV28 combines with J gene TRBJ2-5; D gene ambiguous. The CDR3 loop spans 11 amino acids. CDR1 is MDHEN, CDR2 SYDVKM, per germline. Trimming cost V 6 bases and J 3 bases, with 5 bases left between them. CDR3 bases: TGTGCCAGCAGGCTAGAAGAGACCCAGTACTTC. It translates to CASRLEETQYF.

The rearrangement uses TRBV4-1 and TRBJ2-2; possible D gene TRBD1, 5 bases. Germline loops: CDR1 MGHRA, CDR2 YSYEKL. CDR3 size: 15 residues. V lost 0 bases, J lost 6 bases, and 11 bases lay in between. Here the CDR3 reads CASSQEPGWAGELFF. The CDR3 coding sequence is TGCGCCAGCAGCCAAGAGCCAGGGTGGGCCGGGGAGCTGTTTTTT.

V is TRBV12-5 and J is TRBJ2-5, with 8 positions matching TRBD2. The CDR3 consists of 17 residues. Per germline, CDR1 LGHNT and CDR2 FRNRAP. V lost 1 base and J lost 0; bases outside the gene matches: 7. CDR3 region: CASGLATSGSNQETQYF. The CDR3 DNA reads TGTGCTAGTGGTTTGGCAACGAGCGGGAGCAACCAAGAGACCCAGTACTTC.

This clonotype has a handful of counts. The CDR3 protein is CASSFQQVNTEAFF. The CDR3 DNA sequence: TGTGCCAGCAGCTTTCAACAGGTGAACACTGAAGCTTTCTTT. The chain links TRBV7-8 to TRBJ1-1; maybe TRBD1 (5 bases). The germline V gene encodes CDR1 SGHVS and CDR2 FQNEAQ. The ends were cut back, 3 bases at V and 0 bases at J, with 8 bases in the middle. The CDR3 extends over 14 amino acids. Supplemented by reference TRBV7-8 and TRBJ1-1, the full variable domain reads GAGVSQSPRYKVAKRGQDVALRCDPISGHVSLFWYQQALGQGPEFLTYFQNEAQLDKSGLPSDRFFAERPEGSVSTLKIQRTQQEDSAVYLCASSFQQVNTEAFFGQGTRLTVV.

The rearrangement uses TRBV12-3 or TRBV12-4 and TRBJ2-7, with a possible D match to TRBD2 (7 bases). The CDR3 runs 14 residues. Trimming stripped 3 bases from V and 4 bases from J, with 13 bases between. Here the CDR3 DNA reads TGTGCCAGCAGTTTCGTGGGAGGGGGGTACGAGCAGTACTTC. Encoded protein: CASSFVGGGYEQYF.

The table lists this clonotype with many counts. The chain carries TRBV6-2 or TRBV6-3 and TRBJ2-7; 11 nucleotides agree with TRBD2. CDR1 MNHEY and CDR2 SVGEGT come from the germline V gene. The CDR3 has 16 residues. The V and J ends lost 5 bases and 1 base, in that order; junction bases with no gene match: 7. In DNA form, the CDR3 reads TGTGCCAGCAGTCTGACTCTAGCGGGAGGATCCTACGAGCAGTACTTC. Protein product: CASSLTLAGGSYEQYF.

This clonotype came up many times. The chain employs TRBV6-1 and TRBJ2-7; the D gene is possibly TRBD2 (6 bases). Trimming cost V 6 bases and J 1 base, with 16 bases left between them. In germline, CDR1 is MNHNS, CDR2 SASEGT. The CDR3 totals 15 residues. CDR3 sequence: CASRRGLLPSYEQYF. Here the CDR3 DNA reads TGTGCCAGCAGAAGGGGACTGCTACCTTCCTACGAGCAGTACTTC.

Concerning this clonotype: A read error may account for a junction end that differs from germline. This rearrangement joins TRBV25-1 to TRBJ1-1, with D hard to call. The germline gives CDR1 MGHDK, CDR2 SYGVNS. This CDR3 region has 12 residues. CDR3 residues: CASSHGNTETFF. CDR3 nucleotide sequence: TGTGCCAGCAGTCATGGAAACACTGAAACTTTCTTT. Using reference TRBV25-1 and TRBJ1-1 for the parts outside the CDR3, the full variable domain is EADIYQTPRYLVIGTGKKITLECSQTMGHDKMYWYQQDPGMELHLIHYSYGVNSTEKGDLSSESTVSRIRTEHFPLTLESARPSHTSQYLCASSHGNTETFFGQGTRLTVV.

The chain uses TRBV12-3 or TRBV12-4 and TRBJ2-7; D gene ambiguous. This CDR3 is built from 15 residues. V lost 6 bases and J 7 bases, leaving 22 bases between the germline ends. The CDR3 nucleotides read TGTGCCAGCAGCCCTCGGAGTAGATTCTCACAGGAGCAGTACTTC. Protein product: CASSPRSRFSQEQYF.

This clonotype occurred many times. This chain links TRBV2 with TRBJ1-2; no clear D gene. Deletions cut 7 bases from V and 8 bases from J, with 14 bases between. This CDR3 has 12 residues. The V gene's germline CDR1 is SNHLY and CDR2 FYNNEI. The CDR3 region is CASTGGWEGYTF. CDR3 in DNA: TGTGCCAGCACGGGCGGTTGGGAGGGCTACACCTTC.

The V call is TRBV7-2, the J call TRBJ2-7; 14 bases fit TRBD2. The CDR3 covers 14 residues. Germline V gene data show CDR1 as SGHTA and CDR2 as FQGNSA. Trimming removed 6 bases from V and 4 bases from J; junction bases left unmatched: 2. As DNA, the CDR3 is TGTGCCAGCAGGACTAGCGGGAGGGAATACGAGCAGTACTTC. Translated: CASRTSGREYEQYF.

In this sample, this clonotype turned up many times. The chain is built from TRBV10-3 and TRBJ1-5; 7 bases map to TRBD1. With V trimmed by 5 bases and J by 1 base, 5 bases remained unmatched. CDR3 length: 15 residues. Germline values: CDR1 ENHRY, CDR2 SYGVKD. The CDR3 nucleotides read TGTGCCATCAGTCAAGGACAGGAGAGCAATCAGCCCCAGCATTTT. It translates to CAISQGQESNQPQHF.

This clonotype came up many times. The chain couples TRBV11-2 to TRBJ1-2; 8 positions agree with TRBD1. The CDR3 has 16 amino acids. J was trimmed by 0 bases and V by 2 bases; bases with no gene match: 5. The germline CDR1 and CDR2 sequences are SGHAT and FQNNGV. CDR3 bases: TGTGCCAGCAGCTTAAATGGACAGGGCCCTAACTATGGCTACACCTTC. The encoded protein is CASSLNGQGPNYGYTF.

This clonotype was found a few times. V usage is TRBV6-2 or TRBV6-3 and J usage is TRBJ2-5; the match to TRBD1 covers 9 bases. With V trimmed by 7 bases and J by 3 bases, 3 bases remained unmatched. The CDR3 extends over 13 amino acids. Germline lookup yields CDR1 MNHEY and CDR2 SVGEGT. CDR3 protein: CASTDRGKETQYF. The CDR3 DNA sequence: TGTGCCAGCACCGACAGGGGGAAAGAGACCCAGTACTTC.

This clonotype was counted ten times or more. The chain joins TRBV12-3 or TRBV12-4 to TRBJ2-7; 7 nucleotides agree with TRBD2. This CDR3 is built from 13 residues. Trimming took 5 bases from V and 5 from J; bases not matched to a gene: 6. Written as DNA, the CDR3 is TGTGCCAGCAGTATCGGACTAGGGAACGAGCAGTACTTC. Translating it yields CASSIGLGNEQYF.

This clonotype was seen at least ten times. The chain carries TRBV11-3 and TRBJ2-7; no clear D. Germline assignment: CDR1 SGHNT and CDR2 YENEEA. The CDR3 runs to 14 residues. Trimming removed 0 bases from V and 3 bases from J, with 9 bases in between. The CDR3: CASSLDGNNYEQYF. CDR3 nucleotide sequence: TGTGCCAGCAGCTTAGACGGAAACAACTACGAGCAGTACTTC.

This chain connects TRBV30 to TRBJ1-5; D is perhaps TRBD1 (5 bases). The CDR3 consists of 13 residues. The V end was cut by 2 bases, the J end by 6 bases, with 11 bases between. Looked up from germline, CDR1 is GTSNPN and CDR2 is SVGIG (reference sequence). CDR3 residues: CAWSTGGTQPQHF. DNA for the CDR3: TGTGCCTGGAGTACCGGGGGGACTCAGCCCCAGCATTTT.

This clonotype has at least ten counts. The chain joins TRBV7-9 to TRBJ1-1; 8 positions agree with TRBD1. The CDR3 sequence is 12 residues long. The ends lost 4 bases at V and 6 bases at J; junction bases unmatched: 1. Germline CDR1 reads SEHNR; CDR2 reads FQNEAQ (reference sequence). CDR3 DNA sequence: TGTGCCAGCAGCTGGGGACAGGCTGAAGCTTTCTTT. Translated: CASSWGQAEAFF.

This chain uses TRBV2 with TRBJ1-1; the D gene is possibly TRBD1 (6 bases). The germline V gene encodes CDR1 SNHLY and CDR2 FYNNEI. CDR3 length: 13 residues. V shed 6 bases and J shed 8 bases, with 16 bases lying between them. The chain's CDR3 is CASSRGTSREAFF. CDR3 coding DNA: TGTGCCAGCAGCCGAGGGACATCCAGGGAAGCTTTCTTT.

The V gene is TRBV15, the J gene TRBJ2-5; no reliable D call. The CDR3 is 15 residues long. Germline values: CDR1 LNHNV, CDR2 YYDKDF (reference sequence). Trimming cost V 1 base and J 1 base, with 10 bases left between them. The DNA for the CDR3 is TGTGCCACCAGCAGAGCGTGGGCAGTCCAAGAGACCCAGTACTTC. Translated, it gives CATSRAWAVQETQYF.